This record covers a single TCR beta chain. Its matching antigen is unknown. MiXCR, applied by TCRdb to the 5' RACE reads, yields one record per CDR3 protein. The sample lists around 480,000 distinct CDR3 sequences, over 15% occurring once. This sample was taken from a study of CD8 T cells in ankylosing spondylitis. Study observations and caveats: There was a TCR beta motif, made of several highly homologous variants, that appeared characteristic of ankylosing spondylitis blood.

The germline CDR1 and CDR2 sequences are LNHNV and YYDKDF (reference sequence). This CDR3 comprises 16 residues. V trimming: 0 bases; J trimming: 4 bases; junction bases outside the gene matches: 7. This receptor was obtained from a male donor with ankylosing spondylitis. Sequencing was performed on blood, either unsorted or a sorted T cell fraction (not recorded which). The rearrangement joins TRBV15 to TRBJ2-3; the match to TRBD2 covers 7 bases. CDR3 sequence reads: CATSRDSRGKSDTQYF. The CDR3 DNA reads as TGTGCCACCAGCAGAGATTCGCGGGGGAAGTCAGATACGCAGTATTTT.